These 21 T cell receptor beta chains came from one sample sequenced in a study of cytomegalovirus exposure and HLA in healthy donors. The study ran its PCR with 60 Vbeta and 13 Jbeta primers. Profiled with immunoSEQ multiplex PCR; TCRdb holds only in-frame clones, not every one. The sample holds 100,000 to 150,000 clones; approximately 80% are singletons and the top ten take approximately 4.2%. The specimen sequenced was PBMCs. Receptor source: a male donor in good health and CMV-seropositive.

This clone was found once. The V gene is TRBV7-6, the J gene TRBJ2-7, with 7 bases that match TRBD2. Germline CDR1 and CDR2: SGHVS and FNYEAQ. The CDR3 totals 18 residues. J lost 0 bases, V lost 1 base, and 12 bases had no gene match. CDR3 protein: CASSLVGSWRGSSYEQYF. CDR3 nucleotides: TGTGCCAGCAGCTTAGTTGGATCGTGGCGGGGGAGCTCCTACGAGCAGTACTTC.

The J gene is TRBJ2-3, the V gene TRBV6-1; a possible D gene is TRBD1 (6 bases). There are 13 residues in the CDR3. V lost 6 bases, J lost 3 bases, and 10 bases lay in between. Germline V lookup: CDR1 MNHNS, CDR2 SASEGT. CDR3 DNA sequence: TGTGCCAGCAGGTCAACAGGGACAGATACGCAGTATTTT. Amino acid sequence: CASRSTGTDTQYF.

V usage is TRBV13 and J usage is TRBJ1-1; D is unclear. V gave up 5 bases and J gave up 0 bases, with 16 bases separating them. From germline, CDR1 is PRHDT and CDR2 FYEKMQ (reference sequence). The CDR3 extends over 16 amino acids. CDR3 nucleotide sequence: TGTGCCAGCAGCCCGAGCCTGGGAGAAATGAACACTGAAGCTTTCTTT. This sequence encodes CASSPSLGEMNTEAFF.

The V gene is TRBV29-1, the J gene TRBJ1-1; no definite D call. The V gene's germline CDR1 is SQVTM and CDR2 ANQGSEA. The CDR3 is made up of 13 amino acids. The V end lost 1 base, the J end lost 1 base, and 7 bases lay between the germline ends. The CDR3 loop is CSVEGRENTEAFF. Here the CDR3 DNA reads TGCAGCGTTGAAGGGAGGGAGAACACTGAAGCTTTCTTT.

The CDR3 spells CASSVTSRSYNEQFF. In DNA form, the CDR3 reads TGTGCCAGCAGTGTGACTAGCAGAAGCTACAATGAGCAGTTCTTC. The chain carries TRBV25-1 and TRBJ2-1, with 7 positions matching TRBD2. The CDR3 is 15 amino acids. V trimming: 4 bases; J trimming: 3 bases; junction bases outside the gene matches: 6. Germline V gene sequence: CDR1 MGHDK, CDR2 SYGVNS. The entire variable domain, with the rest obtained from reference TRBV25-1 and TRBJ2-1, is as follows: EADIYQTPRYLVIGTGKKITLECSQTMGHDKMYWYQQDPGMELHLIHYSYGVNSTEKGDLSSESTVSRIRTEHFPLTLESARPSHTSQYLCASSVTSRSYNEQFFGPGTRLTVL.

Only one count was recorded for this clone. The rearrangement links TRBV6-5 to TRBJ2-1; D call uncertain. Trimming took off 1 base at V and 9 bases at J, with 10 bases between the two ends. This CDR3 has 13 residues. Germline CDR1 and CDR2: MNHEY and SVGAGI. The chain's CDR3 is CASSYLASGEQFF. The CDR3 DNA is TGTGCCAGCAGTTACTTGGCGTCGGGTGAGCAGTTCTTC.

This clone came up once. The chain is built from TRBV19 and TRBJ1-6; 8 bases are shared with TRBD1. Germline V CDR1 and CDR2: LNHDA, SQIVND (reference sequence). The CDR3 has 15 residues. The junction had 7 bases not matched to a gene; V was cut back by 5 bases and J by 7 bases. This chain's CDR3 is CASSGTGTGNSPLHF. The CDR3 DNA reads TGTGCCAGTAGTGGGACCGGGACAGGCAATTCACCCCTCCACTTT.

The chain is built from TRBV12-1 and TRBJ2-3; the table's TRBD2 call for D was not verified on the DNA. TRBV12-1 has pseudogene status. There are 16 residues in the CDR3. CDR3 sequence: CASSFGASGSQDTQYF. CDR3 DNA sequence: TGTGCCAGCAGCTTTGGGGCTAGCGGGAGTCAAGATACGCAGTATTTT.

The count of this clone is one. The chain carries TRBV11-2 and TRBJ2-1; TRBD2 agrees at 7 bases. J lost 9 bases, V lost 4 bases, and 3 bases had no gene match. The CDR3 runs 12 residues. Germline V gene lookup returns CDR1 SGHAT and CDR2 FQNNGV. In DNA form, the CDR3 reads TGTGCCAGCAGCTCTCTAGCGGCTGAGCAGTTCTTC. Translated: CASSSLAAEQFF.

The V call is TRBV10-2, the J call TRBJ1-1, with 10 bases fitting TRBD1. The germline CDR1 and CDR2 sequences are WSHSY and SAAADI. The CDR3 is 13 residues long. Trimming cost V 7 bases and J 6 bases; bases outside gene matches: 5. The CDR3 nucleotides are TGCGCCAGCAATGACAGGGGGCGTCCTGAAGCTTTCTTT. Translation gives CASNDRGRPEAFF.

The chain has TRBV6-6 and TRBJ1-6; tentative D call: TRBD1 (5 bases). Trimming shortened V by 5 bases and J by 9 bases, and 20 bases separated the two germline ends. Germline CDR1 MNHNY, CDR2 SVGAGI (reference sequence). The CDR3 spans 16 residues. CDR3 nucleotide sequence: TGTGCCAGCAGTCGAGACGTGCCAGGGCTCGGTTCACCCCTCCACTTT. Its translation: CASSRDVPGLGSPLHF.

This clone has just a few counts. The chain carries TRBV5-8 and TRBJ2-3; TRBD2 matches 10 bases. Trimming removed 3 bases from V and 5 bases from J; junction bases left unmatched: 6. The length of the CDR3 is 15 residues. Germline CDR1 reads SGHTS; CDR2 reads YDEGEE. This CDR3 reads CASSSSGRAGDTQYF. The DNA of the CDR3 is TGTGCCAGCAGCTCAAGCGGGAGGGCCGGAGATACGCAGTATTTT.

The chain recombines TRBV13 with TRBJ1-1; perhaps TRBD1 as D (6 bases). Germline V CDR1 and CDR2: PRHDT, FYEKMQ (reference sequence). The CDR3 covers 14 residues. V gave up 4 bases and J gave up 5 bases, with 14 bases separating them. CDR3 sequence: CASSSAGEGTEAFF. DNA of the CDR3: TGTGCCAGCAGCTCCGCAGGGGAGGGGACTGAAGCTTTCTTT.

The chain carries TRBV7-8 and TRBJ2-5, with TRBD1 as a possible D gene (6 bases). Germline assignment: CDR1 SGHVS and CDR2 FQNEAQ. V lost 5 bases and J lost 5, with 12 bases in between. The CDR3 spans 13 residues. In nucleotides, the CDR3 is TGTGCCAGCAGCCCCCGAGGGGGTGAGACCCAGTACTTC. This codes for CASSPRGGETQYF.

This clone has only a few counts. The chain couples TRBV5-4 to TRBJ2-3, with 11 positions matching TRBD2. Germline V CDR1 and CDR2: SGHNT, YYREEE (reference sequence). The CDR3 loop spans 17 amino acids. With V trimmed by 0 bases and J by 0 bases, 3 bases remained unmatched. CDR3 in amino acids: CASSLAPSGRSTDTQYF. CDR3 nucleotide sequence: TGTGCCAGCAGCTTGGCCCCTAGCGGGAGGAGCACAGATACGCAGTATTTT.

This chain links TRBV6-5 with TRBJ1-5; a possible D gene is TRBD1 (5 bases). This CDR3 spans 15 amino acids. The germline gives CDR1 MNHEY, CDR2 SVGAGI. The V and J ends lost 8 bases and 3 bases respectively, with 17 bases between them. CDR3 sequence: CASRLADSPNQPQHF. The CDR3 coding sequence is TGTGCCAGCCGGCTGGCAGACAGTCCCAATCAGCCCCAGCATTTT.

V usage is TRBV28 and J usage is TRBJ2-3; 16 positions agree with TRBD2. V trimming: 8 bases; J trimming: 4 bases; junction bases outside the gene matches: 6. Germline CDR1 is MDHEN and CDR2 is SYDVKM. The CDR3 extends over 16 amino acids. The CDR3, as DNA: TGTGCCAGCGGGGGGACTAGCGGGAGGGAGGCAGATACGCAGTATTTT. This codes for CASGGTSGREADTQYF.

The rearrangement joins TRBV5-1 to TRBJ2-1; maybe TRBD2 (6 bases). Trimming took off 4 bases at V and 3 bases at J, with 14 bases between the two ends. Per the germline V gene, CDR1 is SGHRS and CDR2 is YFSETQ. This CDR3 contains 15 residues. CDR3 in DNA: TGCGCCAGCAGCGTCGGGACTCAAAACTACAATGAGCAGTTCTTC. This gives the protein CASSVGTQNYNEQFF. The full variable domain, its missing parts supplied by reference TRBV5-1 and TRBJ2-1, is KAGVTQTPRYLIKTRGQQVTLSCSPISGHRSVSWYQQTPGQGLQFLFEYFSETQRNKGNFPGRFSGRQFSNSRSEMNVSTLELGDSALYLCASSVGTQNYNEQFFGPGTRLTVL.

The chain carries TRBV28 and TRBJ2-4; tentative D call: TRBD2 (7 bases). The CDR3 totals 14 residues. Germline V gene lookup returns CDR1 MDHEN and CDR2 SYDVKM. V lost 6 bases and J lost 12, with 21 bases in between. CDR3: CASSSGGRGASQYF. Written as DNA, the CDR3 is TGTGCCAGCAGCTCCGGGGGGCGCGGGGCTAGTCAGTACTTC.

This rearrangement joins TRBV5-1 to TRBJ2-7; TRBD2 matches 7 bases. The CDR3 consists of 13 residues. Germline CDR1 and CDR2: SGHRS and YFSETQ. The junction had 8 bases not matched to a gene; V was cut back by 7 bases and J by 4 bases. This chain's CDR3 is CASYDLGGYEQYF. CDR3 coding DNA: TGCGCCAGCTACGACTTGGGGGGGTACGAGCAGTACTTC.

For the CDR3, the DNA is TGTGCCAGCAGCGTGACAGGGAATCGCTATGGCTACACCTTC. Translation: CASSVTGNRYGYTF. This chain uses TRBV28 with TRBJ1-2; 7 bases match TRBD1. CDR3 length equals 14 residues. The junction had 8 bases not matched to a gene; V was cut back by 6 bases and J by 4 bases. The germline V gene encodes CDR1 MDHEN and CDR2 SYDVKM.